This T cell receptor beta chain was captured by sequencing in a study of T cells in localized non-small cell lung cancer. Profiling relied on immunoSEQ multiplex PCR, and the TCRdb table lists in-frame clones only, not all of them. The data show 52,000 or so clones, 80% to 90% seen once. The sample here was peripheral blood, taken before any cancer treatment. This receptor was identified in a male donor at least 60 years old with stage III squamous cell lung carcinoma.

The CDR3 sequence is CASSFSLSGDTEAFF. CDR3 sequence (DNA): TGTGCCAGCAGTTTTTCTTTATCCGGGGATACTGAAGCTTTCTTT. The V gene is TRBV6-5, the J gene TRBJ1-1, with D uncertain. The V end lost 4 bases, the J end lost 5 bases, and 17 bases lay between the germline ends. This CDR3 is 15 amino acids long. CDR1 MNHEY and CDR2 SVGAGI come from the germline V gene.